This T cell receptor (beta chain) was documented in a study of CD8+ T cells in alopecia areata. General study results and limits: Higher clonality than in normal scalp was seen in lesional scalp, especially alopecia totalis/universalis.

The treatment was: oral pan-JAK inhibitor, 5-10 mg twice daily. RNA extraction and reverse transcription yielded cDNA as sequencing template. Assay used: immunoSEQ multiplex PCR; TCRdb lists only in-frame clones, some missing. The sample carries some 180,000 clones, about 53% recorded once. The junction had 3 bases not matched to a gene; V was cut back by 6 bases and J by 5 bases. This CDR3 contains 13 residues. CDR1 is LNHDA, CDR2 SQIVND, per germline (reference sequence). This clone showed up just a few times. Its antigen remains unidentified. This TCR was recovered from a human donor with alopecia areata. Sequenced here: CD8+ T cells sorted from blood, sampled at week 24, from a patient treated with tofacitinib. The J gene is TRBJ2-3, the V gene TRBV19; TRBD2 aligns across 9 bases. This CDR3 is CASSGTSLDTQYF. DNA of the CDR3: TGTGCCAGTAGCGGGACTAGCTTAGATACGCAGTATTTT.